This passage covers 10 T cell receptor beta chains from one sample sequenced in a study of T-cell memory formation after mild COVID-19. A single record per CDR3 protein comes from TCRdb applying MiXCR to the 5' RACE reads. The top ten clones hold roughly 21% of a sample with around 390,000 distinct CDR3 sequences, approximately 15% of them seen once. The sequenced sample was PBMCs or a T cell subset sorted from them (not recorded which). Source of these receptors: a man aged 18 to 29 who had mild COVID-19 (a few samples of this study predate the infection). Cell type and time point are not known.

For this clonotype: At one of its ends the junction is not consistent with the germline gene, which may arise from a read error. The rearrangement uses TRBV7-3 and TRBJ2-5; tentatively, D is TRBD1 or TRBD2 (5 bases each). The CDR3 runs to 16 residues. Germline V gene lookup returns CDR1 SGHTA and CDR2 FQGTGA. The CDR3 sequence: CASSLGGRSVQETKYF. The CDR3 nucleotides read TGTGCCAGCAGCTTAGGGGGACGTTCAGTCCAAGAGACCAAGTACTTC.

This clonotype came up a few times. This chain uses TRBV5-6 with TRBJ1-2; D is ambiguous. Germline CDR1 SGHDT, CDR2 YYEEEE. The CDR3 totals 13 residues. Trimming pared 4 bases from V and 2 bases from J, leaving 9 bases between. In DNA, the CDR3 is TGTGCCAGCAGCCGCTTAACCAACTATGGCTACACCTTC. Translated, it gives CASSRLTNYGYTF.

This sequence joins TRBV6-5 and TRBJ1-2; TRBD1 might be the D (5 bases). The germline V gene encodes CDR1 MNHEY and CDR2 SVGAGI. CDR3 size: 13 residues. Trimming took 5 bases from V and 3 from J, leaving 10 bases between them. The CDR3 nucleotides are TGTGCCAGCAGTCCAGGACATGACTATGGCTACACCTTC. Encoded protein: CASSPGHDYGYTF.

The chain employs TRBV7-2 and TRBJ1-6; D is ambiguous. Germline CDR1 is SGHTA and CDR2 is FQGNSA. This CDR3 contains 17 residues. The V end lost 5 bases, the J end lost 0 bases, and 14 bases lay between the germline ends. CDR3: CASSPWAASSYNSPLHF. DNA of the CDR3: TGTGCCAGCAGCCCCTGGGCGGCCAGCTCCTATAATTCACCCCTCCACTTT.

The chain couples TRBV7-9 to TRBJ2-1; D unclear. V was cut by 6 bases and J by 5 bases, with 14 bases left in between. This CDR3 region has 14 residues. Germline CDR1 SEHNR, CDR2 FQNEAQ (reference sequence). The CDR3: CASRLDGENNEQFF. In DNA form, the CDR3 reads TGTGCCAGCAGATTGGACGGAGAAAACAATGAGCAGTTCTTC.

The J gene is TRBJ2-5, the V gene TRBV9; 7 nucleotides align to TRBD2. Germline assignment: CDR1 SGDLS and CDR2 YYNGEE. The CDR3 is 15 amino acids. The V and J ends lost 5 bases and 2 bases, in that order; junction bases with no gene match: 9. The CDR3 DNA reads as TGTGCCAGCAGTCTCCCGGCTAGCGGACAAGAGACCCAGTACTTC. This sequence encodes CASSLPASGQETQYF.

This clonotype was found once. CDR3 region: CASSRDIKGVEQPQHF. The CDR3 DNA is TGTGCCAGCAGTCGAGACATCAAGGGTGTCGAGCAGCCCCAGCATTTT. This chain joins TRBV6-6 and TRBJ1-5; D remains unclear. Germline V CDR1 and CDR2: MNHNY, SVGAGI (reference sequence). The CDR3 runs 16 residues. V lost 5 bases and J lost 7, with 21 bases in between.

The chain is built from TRBV21-1 and TRBJ1-6; TRBD1 is the table's D call, not checked against the DNA. TRBV21-1 is designated a pseudogene. CDR3 length equals 15 residues. CDR3 nucleotide sequence: TGTGCCAGCAGGGTCCCGCGCGATGGCAATTCACCCCTCCACTTT. Translated, it gives CASRVPRDGNSPLHF.

This clonotype was observed a few times. The V gene is TRBV12-3 or TRBV12-4, the J gene TRBJ2-7; a possible D gene is TRBD2 (6 bases). The V end lost 6 bases, the J end lost 6 bases, and 21 bases lay between the germline ends. The CDR3 has 15 residues. CDR3 DNA sequence: TGTGCCAGCAGCTTTACAACCGGGATGGGAGGCGAGCAGTACTTC. As protein: CASSFTTGMGGEQYF.

The J gene is TRBJ2-1, the V gene TRBV3-1, with no clear D. V was pared by 8 bases and J by 0 bases, with 11 bases between. Looked up from germline, CDR1 is LGHDT and CDR2 is YNNKEL (reference sequence). The CDR3 is 14 amino acids. The CDR3, as DNA: TGTGCCAGCGTATCCTCGAGCTCCTACAATGAGCAGTTCTTC. This sequence encodes CASVSSSSYNEQFF.